These T cell receptor beta chains were read from a single sample in a study of technical replicates of blood from a few donors. Measured with immunoSEQ multiplex PCR; TCRdb has only the in-frame clones, and not every one. This table has more than 13,000 clones, about 80% appearing once. Sequences were obtained from PBMCs. The receptors originated from a human donor in good health. The CDR3 runs from the conserved cysteine through the conserved F or W. The order of the fields is J gene, clone size, V gene, D gene, CDR3 protein, CDR3 DNA. A D gene is named only where the DNA matches it firmly. Some rows mark clone size as missing; the rest say once, few, many or name a class of expanded clone.

>TRBJ2-1|once|TRBV6-6|-
CASSSPGLNNEQFF
TGTGCCAGCAGCTCGCCGGGACTCAACAATGAGCAGTTCTTC
>TRBJ2-7|few|TRBV27|-
CASSPSAVRLRDSYEQYF
TGTGCCAGCAGTCCCTCCGCGGTAAGGCTGAGGGACTCCTACGAGCAGTACTTC
>TRBJ2-3|-|TRBV2|-
CASRMEEGRADTQYF
TGTGCCAGCAGGATGGAGGAGGGCAGGGCAGATACGCAGTATTTT
>TRBJ2-1|-|TRBV30|TRBD2
CAWNPMRTSGRANEQFF
TGTGCCTGGAACCCCATGAGGACTAGCGGGAGGGCGAATGAGCAGTTCTTC
>TRBJ2-1|-|TRBV29-1|-
CSVDLSRGQHIDYNEQFF
TGCAGCGTTGACCTATCAAGAGGGCAGCATATAGACTACAATGAGCAGTTCTTC
>TRBJ2-5|-|TRBV4-1|-
CASSPATDTGGVETQYF
TGCGCCAGCAGCCCCGCGACCGACACGGGGGGCGTAGAGACCCAGTACTTC
>TRBJ1-5|-|TRBV2|-
CASSGQARNQPQHF
TGTGCCAGCAGTGGACAGGCCCGCAATCAGCCCCAGCATTTT
>TRBJ2-1|once|TRBV6-5|TRBD2
CASRPLGGAVNEQFF
TGTGCCAGCAGGCCCCTCGGGGGGGCGGTCAATGAGCAGTTCTTC
>TRBJ2-7|-|TRBV10-1|-
CASSAVGKNYEQYF
TGCGCCAGCAGTGCGGTGGGCAAGAATTACGAGCAGTACTTC
>TRBJ1-1|-|TRBV5-1|TRBD1
CASSLGQGTNTEAFF
TGCGCCAGCAGCTTAGGACAGGGAACGAACACTGAAGCTTTCTTT
>TRBJ2-1|few|TRBV19|TRBD1
CASSQDRASINEQFF
TGTGCCAGTAGTCAAGACAGGGCGTCAATAAATGAGCAGTTCTTC
>TRBJ2-7|-|TRBV28|TRBD2
CASSSSSGRTGRQYF
TGTGCCAGCAGTTCCTCTAGCGGGAGAACTGGGCGGCAGTACTTC
>TRBJ2-2|-|TRBV5-1|-
CASRIGRAGGELFF
TGCGCCAGCAGGATCGGGAGAGCCGGCGGGGAGCTGTTTTTT
>TRBJ2-2|-|TRBV7-8|TRBD2
CASSSGGTNTGELFF
TGTGCCAGCAGCTCCGGGGGGACGAACACCGGGGAGCTGTTTTTT
>TRBJ2-3|-|TRBV28|-
CASNSLVQDTQYF
TGTGCCAGCAACAGTTTGGTGCAGGATACGCAGTATTTT
>TRBJ2-7|once|TRBV4-1|TRBD2
CASSQELAGVPYEQYF
TGCGCCAGCAGCCAAGAATTAGCGGGAGTACCCTACGAGCAGTACTTC
>TRBJ2-1|once|TRBV7-2|TRBD2
CASSLRRAGENEQFF
TGTGCCAGCAGCTTGAGGCGGGCGGGGGAGAATGAGCAGTTCTTC
>TRBJ2-3|-|TRBV6-1|TRBD2
CASSEASGSPDTQYF
TGTGCCAGCAGTGAAGCTAGCGGGAGCCCAGATACGCAGTATTTT
>TRBJ2-5|few|TRBV6-5|TRBD2
CASSSAGTTGETQYF
TGTGCCAGCAGTTCAGCCGGGACTACGGGTGAGACCCAGTACTTC
>TRBJ1-1|-|TRBV2|-
CASSQDSNTEAFF
TGTGCCAGCAGTCAGGACAGTAACACTGAAGCTTTCTTT
>TRBJ2-5|-|TRBV7-9|TRBD1
CASSLTGTQETQYF
TGTGCCAGCAGTTTGACAGGGACCCAAGAGACCCAGTACTTC
>TRBJ1-3|once|TRBV7-2|-
CASSIIGSGNTIYF
TGTGCCAGCAGCATAATCGGCTCTGGAAACACCATATATTTT
>TRBJ2-1|-|TRBV4-1|TRBD2
CASSQGLARLSSYNEQFF
TGCGCCAGCAGCCAAGGACTAGCGCGGCTTAGCTCCTACAATGAGCAGTTCTTC
>TRBJ2-1|-|TRBV5-1|-
CASSLDGRQVQFF
TGCGCCAGCAGCTTGGATGGCAGACAGGTGCAGTTCTTC
>TRBJ2-7|few|TRBV5-4|TRBD2
CASSFGGENPYEQYF
TGTGCCAGCAGCTTTGGGGGGGAGAACCCCTACGAGCAGTACTTC
>TRBJ2-2|-|TRBV7-9|TRBD2
CASSLGPGGLADTGELFF
TGTGCCAGCAGCTTAGGGCCCGGGGGACTAGCGGACACCGGGGAGCTGTTTTTT
>TRBJ2-7|-|TRBV28|-
CASSFPGRGYEQYF
TGTGCCAGCAGTTTCCCAGGTCGCGGGTACGAGCAGTACTTC
>TRBJ2-7|few|TRBV27|-
CASSLSNSYEQYF
TGTGCCAGCAGTTTATCGAACAGCTACGAGCAGTACTTC
>TRBJ2-7|-|TRBV4-1|TRBD2
CASSQGTSGSSTYEQYF
TGCGCCAGCAGCCAAGGGACTAGCGGGAGTTCTACCTACGAGCAGTACTTC
>TRBJ2-7|-|TRBV12-5|TRBD2
CASAPSGRAYEQYF
TGTGCTAGCGCCCCTAGCGGGAGGGCCTACGAGCAGTACTTC
>TRBJ2-7|-|TRBV5-1|-
CASSRRQQRDYEQYF
TGCGCCAGCAGCAGACGACAGCAAAGAGACTACGAGCAGTACTTC
>TRBJ1-2|-|TRBV5-6|TRBD1
CASSGDRRYGYTF
TGTGCCAGCAGCGGGGACAGGAGATATGGCTACACCTTC
>TRBJ2-7|few|TRBV28|-
CASSNRDFGSYEQYF
TGTGCCAGCAGCAACCGGGACTTCGGCTCCTACGAGCAGTACTTC
>TRBJ2-7|-|TRBV6-1|-
CASSEIGRGHSYEQYF
TGTGCCAGCAGTGAAATCGGAAGGGGACACTCCTACGAGCAGTACTTC
>TRBJ2-5|-|TRBV11-2|-
CASSLVGGSQETQYF
TGTGCCAGCAGCCTCGTTGGGGGGTCCCAAGAGACCCAGTACTTC
>TRBJ1-1|-|TRBV18|-
CASSPLDSLNTEAFF
TGTGCCAGCTCACCCCTAGACAGCCTGAACACTGAAGCTTTCTTT
>TRBJ2-7|-|TRBV4-1|-
CASSQGPHYEQYF
TGCGCCAGCTCCCAGGGTCCTCATTACGAGCAGTACTTC
>TRBJ2-1|-|TRBV5-8|TRBD2
CASSRGTSGNDEQFF
TGTGCCAGCAGCCGGGGGACTAGCGGGAATGATGAGCAGTTCTTC
>TRBJ2-1|-|TRBV7-2|-
CASSLGVGVGSSYNEQFF
TGTGCCAGCAGCTTAGGCGTCGGGGTTGGAAGCTCCTACAATGAGCAGTTCTTC
>TRBJ1-5|-|TRBV28|-
CATLGLGNQPQHF
TGTGCCACCTTGGGCCTGGGCAATCAGCCCCAGCATTTT
>TRBJ2-7|-|TRBV5-8|-
CASNTPYEQYF
TGTGCCAGCAATACTCCCTACGAGCAGTACTTC
>TRBJ2-5|-|TRBV7-9|-
CASSSSGLRVVETQYF
TGTGCCAGCAGCTCAAGCGGTCTGAGGGTGGTGGAGACCCAGTACTTC
>TRBJ2-2|once|TRBV29-1|TRBD1
CSVKDRDRTGELFF
TGCAGCGTCAAAGACCGGGACAGGACCGGGGAGCTGTTTTTT
>TRBJ1-2|-|TRBV28|-
CASSLEQVRFGYTF
TGTGCCAGCAGTTTAGAACAGGTCCGTTTTGGCTACACCTTC
>TRBJ1-2|-|TRBV5-1|TRBD1
CASATGTGGIGYTF
TGCGCCAGCGCGACCGGGACAGGGGGGATTGGCTACACCTTC
>TRBJ1-1|-|TRBV5-1|-
CASSLGPGDQNTEAFF
TGCGCCAGCAGCTTGGGTCCAGGGGACCAGAACACTGAAGCTTTCTTT
>TRBJ1-5|-|TRBV5-4|-
CASSLILYQPQHF
TGTGCCAGCAGCTTGATTCTGTATCAGCCCCAGCATTTT
>TRBJ1-3|-|TRBV5-1|-
CASSLQGGPGNTIYF
TGCGCCAGCAGCTTGCAAGGGGGACCTGGAAACACCATATATTTT